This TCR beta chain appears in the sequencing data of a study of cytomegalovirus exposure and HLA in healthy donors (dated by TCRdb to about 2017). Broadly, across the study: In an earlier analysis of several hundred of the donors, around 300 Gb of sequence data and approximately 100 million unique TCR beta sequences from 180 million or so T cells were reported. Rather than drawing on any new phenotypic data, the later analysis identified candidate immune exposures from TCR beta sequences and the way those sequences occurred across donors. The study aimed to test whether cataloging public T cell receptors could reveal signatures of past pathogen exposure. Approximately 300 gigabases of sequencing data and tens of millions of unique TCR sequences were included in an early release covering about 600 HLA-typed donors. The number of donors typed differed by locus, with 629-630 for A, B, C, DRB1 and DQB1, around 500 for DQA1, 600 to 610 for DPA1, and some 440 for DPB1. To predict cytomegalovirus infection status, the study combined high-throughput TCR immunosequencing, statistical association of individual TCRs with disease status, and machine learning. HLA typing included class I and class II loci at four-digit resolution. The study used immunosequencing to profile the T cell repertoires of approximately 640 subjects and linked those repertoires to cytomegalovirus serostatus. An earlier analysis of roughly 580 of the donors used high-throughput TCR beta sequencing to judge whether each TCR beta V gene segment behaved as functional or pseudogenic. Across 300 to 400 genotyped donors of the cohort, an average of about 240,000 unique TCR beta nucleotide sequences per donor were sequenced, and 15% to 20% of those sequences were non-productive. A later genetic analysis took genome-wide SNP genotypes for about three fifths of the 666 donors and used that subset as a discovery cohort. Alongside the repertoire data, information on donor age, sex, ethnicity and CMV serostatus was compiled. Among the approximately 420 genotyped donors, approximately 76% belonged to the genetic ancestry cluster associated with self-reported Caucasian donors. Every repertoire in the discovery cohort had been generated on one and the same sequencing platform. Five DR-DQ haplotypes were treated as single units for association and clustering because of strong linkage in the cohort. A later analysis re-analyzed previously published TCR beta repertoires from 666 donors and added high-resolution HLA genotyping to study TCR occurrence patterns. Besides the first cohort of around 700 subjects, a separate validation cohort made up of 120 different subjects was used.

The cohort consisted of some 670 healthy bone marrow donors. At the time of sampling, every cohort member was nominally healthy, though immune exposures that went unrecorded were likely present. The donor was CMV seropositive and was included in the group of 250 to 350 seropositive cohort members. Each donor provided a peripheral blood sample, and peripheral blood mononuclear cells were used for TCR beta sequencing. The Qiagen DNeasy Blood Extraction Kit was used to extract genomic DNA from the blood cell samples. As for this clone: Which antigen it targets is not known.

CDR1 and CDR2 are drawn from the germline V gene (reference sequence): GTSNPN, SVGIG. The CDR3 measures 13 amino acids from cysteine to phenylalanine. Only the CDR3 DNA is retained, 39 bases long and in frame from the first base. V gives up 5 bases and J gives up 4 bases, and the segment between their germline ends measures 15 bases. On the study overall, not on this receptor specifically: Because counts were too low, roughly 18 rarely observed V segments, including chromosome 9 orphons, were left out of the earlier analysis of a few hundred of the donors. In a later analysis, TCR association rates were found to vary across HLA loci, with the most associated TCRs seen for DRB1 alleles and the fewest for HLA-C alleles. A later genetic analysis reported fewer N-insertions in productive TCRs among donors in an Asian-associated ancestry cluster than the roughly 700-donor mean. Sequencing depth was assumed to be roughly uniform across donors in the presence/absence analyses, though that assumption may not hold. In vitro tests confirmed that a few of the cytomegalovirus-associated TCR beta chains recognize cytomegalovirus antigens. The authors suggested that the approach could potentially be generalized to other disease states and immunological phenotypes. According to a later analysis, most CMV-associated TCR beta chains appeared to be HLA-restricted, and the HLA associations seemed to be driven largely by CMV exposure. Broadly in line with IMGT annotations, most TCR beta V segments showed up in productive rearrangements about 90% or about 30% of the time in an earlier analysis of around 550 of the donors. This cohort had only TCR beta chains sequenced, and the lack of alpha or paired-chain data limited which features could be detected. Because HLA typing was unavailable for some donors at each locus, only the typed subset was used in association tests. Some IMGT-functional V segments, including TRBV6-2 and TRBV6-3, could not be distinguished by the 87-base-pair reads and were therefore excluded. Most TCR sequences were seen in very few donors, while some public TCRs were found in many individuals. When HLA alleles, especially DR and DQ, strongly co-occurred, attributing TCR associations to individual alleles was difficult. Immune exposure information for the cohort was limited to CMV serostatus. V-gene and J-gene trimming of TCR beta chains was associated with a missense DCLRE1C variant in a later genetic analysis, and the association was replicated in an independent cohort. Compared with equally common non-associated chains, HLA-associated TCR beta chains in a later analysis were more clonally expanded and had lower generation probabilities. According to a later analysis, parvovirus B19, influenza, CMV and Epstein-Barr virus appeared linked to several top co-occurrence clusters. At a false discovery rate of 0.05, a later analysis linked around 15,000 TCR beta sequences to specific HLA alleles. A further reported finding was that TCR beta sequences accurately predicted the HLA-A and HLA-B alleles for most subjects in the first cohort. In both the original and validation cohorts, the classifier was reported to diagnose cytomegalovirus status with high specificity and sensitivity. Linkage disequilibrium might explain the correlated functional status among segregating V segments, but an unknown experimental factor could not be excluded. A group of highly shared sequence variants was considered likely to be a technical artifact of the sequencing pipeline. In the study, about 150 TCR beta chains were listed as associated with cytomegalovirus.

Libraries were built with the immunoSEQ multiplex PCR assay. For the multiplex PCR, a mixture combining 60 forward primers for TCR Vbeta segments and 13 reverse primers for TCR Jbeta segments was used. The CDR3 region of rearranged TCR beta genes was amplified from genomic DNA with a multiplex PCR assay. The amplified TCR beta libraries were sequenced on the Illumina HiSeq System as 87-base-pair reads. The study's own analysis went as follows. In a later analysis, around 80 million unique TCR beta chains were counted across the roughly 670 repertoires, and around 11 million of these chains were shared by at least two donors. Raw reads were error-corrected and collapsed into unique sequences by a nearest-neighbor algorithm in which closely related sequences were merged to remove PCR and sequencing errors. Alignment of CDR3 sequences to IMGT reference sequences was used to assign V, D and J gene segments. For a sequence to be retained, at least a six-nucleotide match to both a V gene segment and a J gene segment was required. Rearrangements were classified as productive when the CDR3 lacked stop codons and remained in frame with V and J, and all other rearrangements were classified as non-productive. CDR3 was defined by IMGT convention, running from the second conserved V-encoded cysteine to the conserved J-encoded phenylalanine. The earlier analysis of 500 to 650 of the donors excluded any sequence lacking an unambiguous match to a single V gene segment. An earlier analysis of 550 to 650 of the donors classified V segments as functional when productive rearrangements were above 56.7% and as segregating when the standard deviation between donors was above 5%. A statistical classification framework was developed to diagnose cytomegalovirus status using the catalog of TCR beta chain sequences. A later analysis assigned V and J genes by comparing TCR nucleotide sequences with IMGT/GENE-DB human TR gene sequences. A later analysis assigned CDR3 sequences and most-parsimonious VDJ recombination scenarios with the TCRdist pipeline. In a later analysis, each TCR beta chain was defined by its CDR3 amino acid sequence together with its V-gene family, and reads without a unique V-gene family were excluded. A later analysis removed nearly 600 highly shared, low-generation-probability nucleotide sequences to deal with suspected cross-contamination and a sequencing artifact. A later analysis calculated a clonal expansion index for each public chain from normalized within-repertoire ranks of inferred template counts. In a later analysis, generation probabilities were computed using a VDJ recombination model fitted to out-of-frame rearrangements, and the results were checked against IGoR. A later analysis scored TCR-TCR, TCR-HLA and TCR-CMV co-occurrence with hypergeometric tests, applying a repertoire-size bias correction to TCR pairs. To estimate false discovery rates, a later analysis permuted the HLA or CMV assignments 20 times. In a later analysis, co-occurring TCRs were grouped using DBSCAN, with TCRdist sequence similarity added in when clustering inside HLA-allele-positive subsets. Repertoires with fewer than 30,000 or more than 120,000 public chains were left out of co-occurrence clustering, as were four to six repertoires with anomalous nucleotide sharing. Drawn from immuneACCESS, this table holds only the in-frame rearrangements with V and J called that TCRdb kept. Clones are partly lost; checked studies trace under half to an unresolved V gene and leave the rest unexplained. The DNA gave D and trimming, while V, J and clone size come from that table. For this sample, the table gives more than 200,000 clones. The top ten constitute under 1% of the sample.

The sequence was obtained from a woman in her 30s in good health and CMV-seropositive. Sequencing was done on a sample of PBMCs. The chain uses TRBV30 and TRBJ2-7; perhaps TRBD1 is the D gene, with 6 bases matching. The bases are TGTGCCTGGGCCACAGGGTCTCGGTACGAGCAGTACTTC. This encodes CAWATGSRYEQYF. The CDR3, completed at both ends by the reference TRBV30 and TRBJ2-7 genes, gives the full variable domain SQTIHQWPATLVQPVGSPLSLECTVEGTSNPNLYWYRQAAGRGLQLLFYSVGIGQISSEVPQNLSASRPQDRQFILSSKKLLLSDSGFYLCAWATGSRYEQYFGPGTRLTVT.